This T cell receptor (beta chain) is drawn from a study of blood T cells in healthy people across ages. The study's findings and limits: Per million T cells, the diversity of TCR beta decreased roughly linearly as age advanced.

CDR1 is DFQATT, CDR2 SNEGSKA, per germline (reference sequence). CDR3 length: 15 amino acids. V shed 0 bases and J shed 11 bases, with 17 bases lying between them. A remark on this clonotype: No antigen is known for it.

A second about 7 to 11 cycle PCR used barcoded and J-beta primers. Carrying 12 random nucleotides, a template-switch adaptor labeled each individual cDNA molecule. No fewer than 3 million CDR3-containing paired-end reads came from each sample. TCRdb re-derived calls from the 5' RACE reads in MiXCR, one entry per CDR3 protein. The sample records over 1,500,000 distinct CDR3 sequences, around 42% being singletons. Per-sample yields of isolated PBMCs were at least 7 million. V and J are TRBV20-1 and TRBJ1-6; possibly TRBD1 for D (6 bases). Specimen: blood. The TCR originated in a human donor in good health. CDR3 residues: CSARDAGGDRTPLHF. The CDR3 nucleotides are TGCAGTGCTAGAGATGCGGGGGGCGATAGGACACCCCTCCACTTT.